Each of the 5 T cell receptor beta chains below was sequenced from the same sample in a study of blood T cell repertoires in COVID-19. This table comes from immunoSEQ multiplex PCR, and its TCRdb copy is limited to in-frame clones, with some not included. The sample lists 150,000 to 200,000 clones; around 83% were seen once. The sample comprised PBMCs or T cells enriched from blood (not recorded which). These TCRs come from a woman aged 45-65 years in a cohort exposed to, infected with or recovered from COVID-19 (not recorded which).

This clone has more than one count but fewer than ten. The chain couples TRBV7-3 to TRBJ2-1; 7 positions match TRBD1. V was clipped by 2 bases and J by 8 bases; unmatched bases: 6. Germline V CDR1 and CDR2: SGHTA, FQGTGA. CDR3 length equals 14 residues. CDR3 amino acids: CASSLLKGAHEQFF. Written as DNA, the CDR3 is TGTGCCAGCAGCTTACTTAAGGGGGCACATGAGCAGTTCTTC.

The chain uses TRBV5-1 and TRBJ2-5; no clear D. V dropped 7 bases and J dropped 0 bases, with 16 bases sitting between them. This CDR3 spans 15 amino acids. Germline V gives CDR1 SGHRS, CDR2 YFSETQ. The CDR3 DNA follows: TGCGCCAGCGGAGCAGCCCGAACGTACCAAGAGACCCAGTACTTC. Its protein is CASGAARTYQETQYF.

This clone has only one observation. V is TRBV27 and J is TRBJ2-1; D is unclear. CDR1 and CDR2 (germline): MNHEY, SMNVEV (reference sequence). This CDR3 comprises 13 residues. Trimming cost V 0 bases and J 9 bases, with 9 bases left between them. The CDR3 region is CASSLSATSEQFF. Written as DNA, the CDR3 is TGTGCCAGCAGTTTATCTGCCACATCTGAGCAGTTCTTC.

The genes are TRBV28 and TRBJ2-1; tentative D call: TRBD2 (7 bases). Germline V gene lookup returns CDR1 MDHEN and CDR2 SYDVKM. CDR3 length: 13 residues. Trimming pared 7 bases from V and 6 bases from J, leaving 13 bases between. The CDR3: CASTPGGINEQFF. The DNA of the CDR3 is TGTGCCAGCACGCCGGGGGGCATCAATGAGCAGTTCTTC.

The chain combines TRBV6-5 with TRBJ2-7, with 9 nucleotides matching TRBD1. The CDR3 spans 14 residues. Per the germline V gene, CDR1 is MNHEY and CDR2 is SVGAGI. V shed 7 bases, J shed 6 bases, and the junction held 10 bases outside the gene matches. DNA of the CDR3: TGTGCCAGCAAACCGGGACAGGGATCGGTCGAGCAGTACTTC. Encoded protein: CASKPGQGSVEQYF.